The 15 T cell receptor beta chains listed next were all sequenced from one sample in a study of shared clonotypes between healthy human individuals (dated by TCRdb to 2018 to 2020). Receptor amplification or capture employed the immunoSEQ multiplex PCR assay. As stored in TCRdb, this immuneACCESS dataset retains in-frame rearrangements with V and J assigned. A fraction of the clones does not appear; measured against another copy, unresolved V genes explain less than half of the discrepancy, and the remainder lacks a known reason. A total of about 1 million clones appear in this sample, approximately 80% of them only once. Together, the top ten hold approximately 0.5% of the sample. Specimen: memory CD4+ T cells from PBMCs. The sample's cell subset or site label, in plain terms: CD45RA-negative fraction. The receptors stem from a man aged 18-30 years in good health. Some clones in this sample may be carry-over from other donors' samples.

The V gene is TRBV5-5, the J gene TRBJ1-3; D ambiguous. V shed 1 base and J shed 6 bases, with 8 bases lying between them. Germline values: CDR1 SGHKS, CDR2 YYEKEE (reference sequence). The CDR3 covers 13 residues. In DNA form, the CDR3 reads TGTGCCAGCAGCTTGACGCCTCCAAACACCATATATTTT. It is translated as CASSLTPPNTIYF.

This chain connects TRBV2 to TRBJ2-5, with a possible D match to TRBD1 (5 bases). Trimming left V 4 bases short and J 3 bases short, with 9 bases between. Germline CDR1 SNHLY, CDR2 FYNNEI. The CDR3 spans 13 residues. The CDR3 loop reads CASSAGLEETQYF. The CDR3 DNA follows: TGTGCCAGCAGTGCAGGGTTAGAAGAGACCCAGTACTTC.

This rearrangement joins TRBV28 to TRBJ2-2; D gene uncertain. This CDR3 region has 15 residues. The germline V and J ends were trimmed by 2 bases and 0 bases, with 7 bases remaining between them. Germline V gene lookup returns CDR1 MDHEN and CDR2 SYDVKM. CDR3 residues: CASSLPIANTGELFF. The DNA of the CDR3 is TGTGCCAGCAGTTTACCGATCGCGAACACCGGGGAGCTGTTTTTT.

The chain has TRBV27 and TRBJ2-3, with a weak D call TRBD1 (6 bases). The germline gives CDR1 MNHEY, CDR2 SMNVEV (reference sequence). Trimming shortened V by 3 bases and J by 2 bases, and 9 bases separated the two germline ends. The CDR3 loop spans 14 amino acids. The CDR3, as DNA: TGTGCCAGCAGTTTCCGGACAGCCACAGATACGCAGTATTTT. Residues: CASSFRTATDTQYF.

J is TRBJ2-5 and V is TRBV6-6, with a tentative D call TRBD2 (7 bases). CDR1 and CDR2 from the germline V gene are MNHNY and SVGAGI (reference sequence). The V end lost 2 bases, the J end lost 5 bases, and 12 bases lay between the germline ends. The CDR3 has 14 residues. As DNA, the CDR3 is TGTGCCAGCAGTTACATAGGGGGGGTGGAGACCCAGTACTTC. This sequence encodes CASSYIGGVETQYF.

The CDR3 here is CASSLATSGSLGYEQYF. CDR3 DNA sequence: TGCGCCAGCAGCTTGGCTACTAGCGGGAGCCTGGGGTACGAGCAGTACTTC. The rearrangement links TRBV5-1 to TRBJ2-7, with 11 bases that match TRBD2. Trimming cost V 0 bases and J 4 bases; bases outside gene matches: 9. The CDR3 length is 17 residues. Per germline, CDR1 SGHRS and CDR2 YFSETQ.

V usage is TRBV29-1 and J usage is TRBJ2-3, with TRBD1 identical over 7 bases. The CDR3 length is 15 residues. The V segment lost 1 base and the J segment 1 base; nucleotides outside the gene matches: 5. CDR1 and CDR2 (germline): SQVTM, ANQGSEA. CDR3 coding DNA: TGCAGCGTTGAAGGCCAGACAGGGCGCACAGATACGCAGTATTTT. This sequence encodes CSVEGQTGRTDTQYF.

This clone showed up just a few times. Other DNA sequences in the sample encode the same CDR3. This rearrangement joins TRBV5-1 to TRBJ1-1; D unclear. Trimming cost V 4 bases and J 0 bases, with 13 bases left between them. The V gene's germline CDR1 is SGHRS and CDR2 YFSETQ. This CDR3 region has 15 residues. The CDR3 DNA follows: TGCGCCAGCAGCCCCGAGGGAGGGATGAACACTGAAGCTTTCTTT. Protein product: CASSPEGGMNTEAFF. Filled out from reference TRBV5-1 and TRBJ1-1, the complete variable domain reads KAGVTQTPRYLIKTRGQQVTLSCSPISGHRSVSWYQQTPGQGLQFLFEYFSETQRNKGNFPGRFSGRQFSNSRSEMNVSTLELGDSALYLCASSPEGGMNTEAFFGQGTRLTVV.

The CDR3 here is CASSLWAGGVYEQYF. In DNA, the CDR3 is TGTGCCAGCAGTTTATGGGCAGGGGGCGTCTACGAGCAGTACTTC. This chain connects TRBV28 to TRBJ2-7; 8 bases are shared with TRBD1. Germline V gene sequence: CDR1 MDHEN, CDR2 SYDVKM. CDR3 length equals 15 residues. With V trimmed by 0 bases and J by 3 bases, 4 bases remained unmatched.

CDR3 in DNA: TGTGCCAGCAGCCCCGAGGGGCTAGCGGACAATGAGCAGTTCTTC. Translating it yields CASSPEGLADNEQFF. This rearrangement joins TRBV11-3 to TRBJ2-1, with 7 bases fitting TRBD2. The CDR3 is made up of 15 amino acids. CDR1 and CDR2 (germline): SGHNT, YENEEA. With V trimmed by 5 bases and J by 5 bases, 9 bases remained unmatched.

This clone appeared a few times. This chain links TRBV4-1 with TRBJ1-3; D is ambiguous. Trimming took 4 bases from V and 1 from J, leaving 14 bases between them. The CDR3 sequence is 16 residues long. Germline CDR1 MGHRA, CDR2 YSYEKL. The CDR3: CASSPTGSSSGNTIYF. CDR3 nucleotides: TGCGCCAGCAGCCCGACCGGGTCCTCTTCTGGAAACACCATATATTTT.

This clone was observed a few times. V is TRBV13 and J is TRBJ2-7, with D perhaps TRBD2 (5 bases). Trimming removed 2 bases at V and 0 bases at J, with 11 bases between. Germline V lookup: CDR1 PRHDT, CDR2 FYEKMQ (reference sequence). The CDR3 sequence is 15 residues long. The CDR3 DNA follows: TGTGCCAGCAGCTTACGGAGCGGAGTCTCCTACGAGCAGTACTTC. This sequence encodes CASSLRSGVSYEQYF.

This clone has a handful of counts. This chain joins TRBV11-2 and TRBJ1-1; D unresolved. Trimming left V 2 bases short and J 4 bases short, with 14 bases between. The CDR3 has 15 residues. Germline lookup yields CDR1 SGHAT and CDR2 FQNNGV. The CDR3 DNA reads TGTGCCAGCAGCTTATCGGGCAGGTCGTCCACTGAAGCTTTCTTT. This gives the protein CASSLSGRSSTEAFF.

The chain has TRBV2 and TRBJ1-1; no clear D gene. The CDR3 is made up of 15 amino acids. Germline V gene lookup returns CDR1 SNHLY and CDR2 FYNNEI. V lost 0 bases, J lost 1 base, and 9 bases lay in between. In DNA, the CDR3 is TGTGCCAGCAGTGAAGCGGTACAACCGAACACTGAAGCTTTCTTT. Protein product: CASSEAVQPNTEAFF.

The CDR3 coding sequence is TGTGCCAGCAGTCCTGATACCCCAAGCTATGGCTACACCTTC. It specifies CASSPDTPSYGYTF. This rearrangement joins TRBV7-2 to TRBJ1-2; D ambiguous. This CDR3 spans 14 amino acids. The V end was cut by 6 bases, the J end by 4 bases, with 15 bases between. Germline V lookup: CDR1 SGHTA, CDR2 FQGNSA.